A selection of T cell receptor beta chains follows, all from one sample in a study of T cell responses to AZD1222 COVID-19 vaccine. Generated by immunoSEQ multiplex PCR, the TCRdb table keeps only in-frame clones and is missing some. The sample contains over 80,000 clones, roughly nine tenths of which appear only once. The sample consisted of peripheral blood, taken on day 0 of AZD1222 vaccination. These TCRs come from an adult in good health. CDR3s include the opening cysteine and the closing phenylalanine or tryptophan. Each record gives: V gene, D gene, J gene, clone size, CDR3 protein, CDR3 DNA. The D gene is left open where the match is weak. Size values are once, few and many counts, or a class for expanded clones, and some rows have none.

v_gene: TRBV2; d_gene: NA; j_gene: TRBJ1-5; abundance: NA; CDR3aa: CASQQEISNQPQHF; CDR3nt: TGTGCCAGCCAACAGGAGATTAGCAATCAGCCCCAGCATTTT
v_gene: TRBV6-1; d_gene: NA; j_gene: TRBJ2-5; abundance: NA; CDR3aa: CASSDWGGGETQYF; CDR3nt: TGTGCCAGCAGTGATTGGGGCGGCGGGGAGACCCAGTACTTC
v_gene: TRBV28; d_gene: NA; j_gene: TRBJ2-4; abundance: NA; CDR3aa: CASTPGEGQGENIQYF; CDR3nt: TGTGCCAGCACCCCAGGTGAAGGGCAGGGAGAAAACATTCAGTACTTC
v_gene: TRBV5-1; d_gene: TRBD2; j_gene: TRBJ2-5; abundance: NA; CDR3aa: CASMLATSWRQETQYF; CDR3nt: TGCGCCAGCATGCTTGCGACTAGCTGGAGACAAGAGACCCAGTACTTC
v_gene: TRBV19; d_gene: NA; j_gene: TRBJ1-5; abundance: NA; CDR3aa: CASSLYTAQHF; CDR3nt: TGTGCCAGTAGCCTATACACGGCCCAGCATTTT
v_gene: TRBV11-2; d_gene: TRBD1; j_gene: TRBJ2-7; abundance: NA; CDR3aa: CASRATGTGGLVAYEQYF; CDR3nt: TGTGCCAGCAGAGCGACCGGGACAGGGGGCCTTGTTGCCTACGAGCAGTACTTC
v_gene: TRBV28; d_gene: NA; j_gene: TRBJ1-1; abundance: NA; CDR3aa: CASSLRGEAFF; CDR3nt: TGTGCCAGCAGTTTAAGGGGTGAAGCTTTCTTT
v_gene: TRBV6-2/TRBV6-3; d_gene: NA; j_gene: TRBJ2-7; abundance: NA; CDR3aa: CASSYAVTYEQYF; CDR3nt: TGTGCCAGCAGTTACGCAGTCACCTACGAGCAGTACTTC
v_gene: TRBV6-5; d_gene: NA; j_gene: TRBJ2-3; abundance: once; CDR3aa: CASSYSGVGADTQYF; CDR3nt: TGTGCCAGCAGTTACTCAGGGGTCGGGGCAGATACGCAGTATTTT
v_gene: TRBV19; d_gene: TRBD1; j_gene: TRBJ1-2; abundance: NA; CDR3aa: CASKNRDREGYTF; CDR3nt: TGTGCCAGTAAGAACCGGGACAGGGAGGGCTACACCTTC
v_gene: TRBV5-1; d_gene: NA; j_gene: TRBJ1-1; abundance: NA; CDR3aa: CASSLVGDASSEAFF; CDR3nt: TGCGCCAGCAGCTTGGTGGGGGACGCGTCGTCTGAAGCTTTCTTT
v_gene: TRBV27; d_gene: TRBD2; j_gene: TRBJ2-1; abundance: once; CDR3aa: CASSLRSSGRAYYNEQFF; CDR3nt: TGTGCCAGCAGTTTACGGTCTAGCGGGAGGGCCTATTACAATGAGCAGTTCTTC
v_gene: TRBV6-2/TRBV6-3; d_gene: NA; j_gene: TRBJ2-7; abundance: NA; CDR3aa: CASSYGQGLYEQYF; CDR3nt: TGTGCCAGCAGTTACGGTCAGGGACTCTACGAGCAGTACTTC
v_gene: TRBV5-4; d_gene: NA; j_gene: TRBJ2-1; abundance: NA; CDR3aa: CASSQGLLPEVYNEQFF; CDR3nt: TGTGCCAGCAGCCAGGGACTTCTCCCGGAGGTATACAATGAGCAGTTCTTC
v_gene: TRBV6-1; d_gene: NA; j_gene: TRBJ1-5; abundance: NA; CDR3aa: CASSESNLQNQPQHF; CDR3nt: TGTGCCAGCAGTGAATCTAACTTACAAAATCAGCCCCAGCATTTT
v_gene: TRBV28; d_gene: TRBD1; j_gene: TRBJ1-6; abundance: NA; CDR3aa: CASSLPGTANSPLHF; CDR3nt: TGTGCCAGCAGTTTACCTGGGACAGCGAATTCACCCCTCCACTTT
v_gene: TRBV2; d_gene: NA; j_gene: TRBJ1-4; abundance: NA; CDR3aa: CASRSTTATNEKLFF; CDR3nt: TGTGCCAGCAGATCCACTACTGCAACTAATGAAAAACTGTTTTTT
v_gene: TRBV27; d_gene: NA; j_gene: TRBJ1-2; abundance: NA; CDR3aa: CASSPQGSNYGYTF; CDR3nt: TGTGCCAGCAGCCCTCAGGGTTCTAACTATGGCTACACCTTC
v_gene: TRBV7-6; d_gene: TRBD1; j_gene: TRBJ1-5; abundance: NA; CDR3aa: CASSLDRGGNQPQHF; CDR3nt: TGTGCCAGCAGCTTAGACAGGGGTGGCAATCAGCCCCAGCATTTT
v_gene: TRBV27; d_gene: TRBD1; j_gene: TRBJ2-1; abundance: NA; CDR3aa: CASSVPGQGNNEQFF; CDR3nt: TGTGCCAGCAGTGTCCCGGGACAGGGAAACAATGAGCAGTTCTTC
v_gene: TRBV2; d_gene: TRBD2; j_gene: TRBJ2-5; abundance: NA; CDR3aa: CASRFASGGSQETQYF; CDR3nt: TGTGCCAGCAGATTTGCTAGCGGGGGTTCTCAAGAGACCCAGTACTTC
v_gene: TRBV28; d_gene: TRBD1; j_gene: TRBJ1-1; abundance: NA; CDR3aa: CASKQGMNTEAFF; CDR3nt: TGTGCCAGCAAACAGGGGATGAACACTGAAGCTTTCTTT
v_gene: TRBV29-1; d_gene: TRBD1; j_gene: TRBJ1-1; abundance: NA; CDR3aa: CSAKGALNTEAFF; CDR3nt: TGCAGCGCGAAGGGGGCTTTGAACACTGAAGCTTTCTTT
v_gene: TRBV11-2; d_gene: TRBD1; j_gene: TRBJ1-1; abundance: NA; CDR3aa: CASSNLGQGNTEAFF; CDR3nt: TGTGCCAGCAGCAACCTGGGACAGGGGAACACTGAAGCTTTCTTT
v_gene: TRBV29-1; d_gene: NA; j_gene: TRBJ2-5; abundance: NA; CDR3aa: CSVRKRSGQETQYF; CDR3nt: TGCAGCGTCCGAAAGAGGAGTGGTCAAGAGACCCAGTACTTC
v_gene: TRBV11-2; d_gene: NA; j_gene: TRBJ1-6; abundance: NA; CDR3aa: CASSWAPTGVVSPLHF; CDR3nt: TGTGCCAGCAGCTGGGCCCCCACAGGAGTGGTTTCACCCCTCCACTTT
v_gene: TRBV7-9; d_gene: TRBD2; j_gene: TRBJ2-1; abundance: NA; CDR3aa: CASSSPPGLQYNEQFF; CDR3nt: TGTGCCAGCAGCTCCCCACCGGGACTACAATACAATGAGCAGTTCTTC
v_gene: TRBV3-1/TRBV3-2; d_gene: NA; j_gene: TRBJ2-5; abundance: NA; CDR3aa: CASSQVTIETQYF; CDR3nt: TGTGCCAGCAGCCAAGTTACTATAGAGACCCAGTACTTC
v_gene: TRBV24-1; d_gene: NA; j_gene: TRBJ2-3; abundance: NA; CDR3aa: CATSDSPPSTDTQYF; CDR3nt: TGTGCCACCAGTGATTCACCTCCCAGCACAGATACGCAGTATTTT
v_gene: TRBV4-1; d_gene: NA; j_gene: TRBJ2-1; abundance: NA; CDR3aa: CASSQNKEQFF; CDR3nt: TGCGCCAGCAGCCAAAATAAGGAGCAGTTCTTC
v_gene: TRBV24-1; d_gene: NA; j_gene: TRBJ1-6; abundance: NA; CDR3aa: CATSCNSPLHF; CDR3nt: TGTGCCACCAGTTGCAATTCACCCCTCCACTTT
v_gene: TRBV28; d_gene: NA; j_gene: TRBJ2-3; abundance: NA; CDR3aa: CASSFNLDTQYF; CDR3nt: TGTGCCAGCAGTTTTAATTTGGATACGCAGTATTTT
v_gene: TRBV6-1; d_gene: TRBD1; j_gene: TRBJ1-5; abundance: few; CDR3aa: CASSGQGSVYRLNQPQHF; CDR3nt: TGTGCCAGCAGTGGACAGGGTAGTGTGTACCGCCTTAATCAGCCCCAGCATTTT
v_gene: TRBV5-1; d_gene: NA; j_gene: TRBJ2-5; abundance: NA; CDR3aa: CASSLSPGETQYF; CDR3nt: TGCGCCAGCAGCTTGTCCCCAGGGGAGACCCAGTACTTC
v_gene: TRBV18; d_gene: NA; j_gene: TRBJ1-2; abundance: once; CDR3aa: CASSPLSDSRRYGYTF; CDR3nt: TGTGCCAGCTCACCATTGTCGGACAGTCGTAGGTATGGCTACACCTTC
v_gene: TRBV27; d_gene: NA; j_gene: TRBJ2-3; abundance: NA; CDR3aa: CATLSTDTQYF; CDR3nt: TGTGCCACCTTGTCCACAGATACGCAGTATTTT
v_gene: TRBV24-1; d_gene: NA; j_gene: TRBJ1-5; abundance: NA; CDR3aa: CATSDPGTSNQPQHF; CDR3nt: TGTGCCACCAGTGACCCTGGTACTAGCAATCAGCCCCAGCATTTT
v_gene: TRBV5-6; d_gene: TRBD1; j_gene: TRBJ2-7; abundance: NA; CDR3aa: CASSSGTGAVDNF; CDR3nt: TGTGCCAGCAGCTCCGGGACAGGGGCTGTCGATAACTTC
v_gene: TRBV7-8; d_gene: TRBD1; j_gene: TRBJ1-6; abundance: NA; CDR3aa: CASSSDRARTPLHF; CDR3nt: TGTGCCAGCAGCTCGGACAGGGCGAGGACACCCCTCCACTTT
v_gene: TRBV3-1/TRBV3-2; d_gene: NA; j_gene: TRBJ2-4; abundance: once; CDR3aa: CASSPSGQAMVAKNIQYF; CDR3nt: TGTGCCAGCAGCCCGTCTGGCCAGGCGATGGTAGCCAAAAACATTCAGTACTTC
v_gene: TRBV5-1; d_gene: NA; j_gene: TRBJ1-2; abundance: NA; CDR3aa: CASSFGGGEGYTF; CDR3nt: TGCGCCAGCAGCTTCGGAGGGGGTGAAGGCTACACCTTC
v_gene: TRBV24-1; d_gene: TRBD2; j_gene: TRBJ2-1; abundance: NA; CDR3aa: CATSPQGVPGGSSYNEQFF; CDR3nt: TGTGCCACCAGTCCCCAAGGGGTCCCTGGCGGGAGCTCCTACAATGAGCAGTTCTTC
v_gene: TRBV3-1/TRBV3-2; d_gene: NA; j_gene: TRBJ2-3; abundance: NA; CDR3aa: CASSPGFLGADTQYF; CDR3nt: TGTGCCAGCAGCCCTGGGTTCCTTGGGGCAGATACGCAGTATTTT
v_gene: TRBV2; d_gene: NA; j_gene: TRBJ1-5; abundance: NA; CDR3aa: CASRYDNQPQHF; CDR3nt: TGTGCCAGCAGATACGATAATCAACCCCAGCATTTT
v_gene: TRBV5-1; d_gene: TRBD2; j_gene: TRBJ2-5; abundance: NA; CDR3aa: CASSLTGLWLAGRQETQYF; CDR3nt: TGCGCCAGCAGCTTGACGGGGCTCTGGCTAGCGGGACGCCAAGAGACCCAGTACTTC
v_gene: TRBV4-1; d_gene: TRBD1; j_gene: TRBJ2-5; abundance: NA; CDR3aa: CASSQDRVGGEETQYF; CDR3nt: TGCGCCAGCAGCCAAGATCGGGTAGGGGGCGAGGAGACCCAGTACTTC
v_gene: TRBV4-3; d_gene: TRBD1; j_gene: TRBJ2-6; abundance: NA; CDR3aa: CASSLNRGRNGANVLTF; CDR3nt: TGCGCCAGCAGTCTTAACAGGGGGCGAAATGGGGCCAACGTCCTGACTTTC
v_gene: TRBV9; d_gene: NA; j_gene: TRBJ1-5; abundance: NA; CDR3aa: CASSVGEGGVQPQHF; CDR3nt: TGTGCCAGCAGCGTAGGGGAAGGAGGGGTTCAGCCCCAGCATTTT
v_gene: TRBV27; d_gene: TRBD1; j_gene: TRBJ2-7; abundance: NA; CDR3aa: CASSRSGQAYEQYF; CDR3nt: TGTGCCAGCAGTCGCTCGGGACAGGCCTACGAGCAGTACTTC
v_gene: TRBV28; d_gene: NA; j_gene: TRBJ2-6; abundance: NA; CDR3aa: CASSLLSLGIPGANVLTF; CDR3nt: TGTGCCAGCAGTCTCCTCTCACTAGGGATACCTGGGGCCAACGTCCTGACTTTC
v_gene: TRBV7-9; d_gene: NA; j_gene: TRBJ1-1; abundance: NA; CDR3aa: CASSADSLRTEAFF; CDR3nt: TGTGCCAGCAGCGCGGACAGTCTGAGGACTGAAGCTTTCTTT
v_gene: TRBV6-5; d_gene: NA; j_gene: TRBJ1-2; abundance: NA; CDR3aa: CASSSPGDSSYGYTF; CDR3nt: TGTGCCAGCAGTTCCCCTGGGGACTCCTCCTATGGCTACACCTTC
v_gene: TRBV6-2/TRBV6-3; d_gene: NA; j_gene: TRBJ2-1; abundance: NA; CDR3aa: CASSYSGNNEQFF; CDR3nt: TGTGCCAGCAGTTACTCAGGGAACAATGAGCAGTTCTTC
v_gene: TRBV3-1/TRBV3-2; d_gene: NA; j_gene: TRBJ2-3; abundance: NA; CDR3aa: CASSLGTSTDTQYF; CDR3nt: TGTGCCAGCAGCCTTGGGACTAGCACAGATACGCAGTATTTT
v_gene: TRBV11-1; d_gene: NA; j_gene: TRBJ1-1; abundance: NA; CDR3aa: CASSPSPGTEAFF; CDR3nt: TGTGCCAGCAGCCCGAGCCCGGGGACTGAAGCTTTCTTT
v_gene: TRBV3-1/TRBV3-2; d_gene: NA; j_gene: TRBJ1-4; abundance: NA; CDR3aa: CASSRRQVFNEKLFF; CDR3nt: TGTGCCAGCAGCCGGCGACAGGTCTTTAATGAAAAACTGTTTTTT
v_gene: TRBV27; d_gene: TRBD1; j_gene: TRBJ1-5; abundance: NA; CDR3aa: CASGQGRTPQHF; CDR3nt: TGTGCCAGCGGACAGGGTCGAACGCCCCAGCATTTT
v_gene: TRBV2; d_gene: NA; j_gene: TRBJ1-3; abundance: NA; CDR3aa: CASSRQEGSGNTIYF; CDR3nt: TGTGCCAGCAGCCGACAGGAAGGCTCTGGAAACACCATATATTTT
v_gene: TRBV5-1; d_gene: NA; j_gene: TRBJ1-3; abundance: NA; CDR3aa: CASSLGQGGAGNTIYF; CDR3nt: TGCGCCAGCAGCTTGGGGCAGGGAGGTGCTGGAAACACCATATATTTT